The 25 T cell receptor beta chains presented below share a single source sample, sequenced in a study of blood T cell repertoires in COVID-19. Sequenced by immunoSEQ multiplex PCR; TCRdb stores in-frame clones only, minus some. The sample records about 46,000 clones, approximately 89% being singletons. Sequenced: peripheral blood. Receptor source: a man in his sixties with acute or convalescent COVID-19.

The J gene is TRBJ1-6, the V gene TRBV19, with no clear D. Germline V gene lookup returns CDR1 LNHDA and CDR2 SQIVND (reference sequence). This CDR3 contains 15 residues. V was clipped by 6 bases and J by 0 bases, with 9 bases between them. The CDR3 DNA sequence: TGTGCCAGTAGACGCGGGAGCTCCTATAATTCACCCCTCCACTTT. Amino acids: CASRRGSSYNSPLHF.

The chain joins TRBV15 to TRBJ1-1; 7 nucleotides match TRBD1. With 3 bases clipped from V and 1 base from J, the junction kept 2 bases outside the gene matches. Germline values: CDR1 LNHNV, CDR2 YYDKDF (reference sequence). The CDR3 contains 14 residues. The CDR3 coding sequence is TGTGCCACCAGCAGGAACAGGGGGAACACTGAAGCTTTCTTT. It specifies CATSRNRGNTEAFF. Using reference TRBV15 and TRBJ1-1 for the parts outside the CDR3, the full variable domain is DAMVIQNPRYQVTQFGKPVTLSCSQTLNHNVMYWYQQKSSQAPKLLFHYYDKDFNNEADTPDNFQSRRPNTSFCFLDIRSPGLGDTAMYLCATSRNRGNTEAFFGQGTRLTVV.

This rearrangement joins TRBV27 to TRBJ2-1, with D hard to call. The CDR3 consists of 16 residues. Germline CDR1 is MNHEY and CDR2 is SMNVEV (reference sequence). V lost 4 bases to trimming and J lost 3 bases, with 16 bases between them. CDR3 region: CASSYWWRSHYNEQFF. The CDR3 nucleotides are TGTGCCAGCAGTTATTGGTGGAGAAGCCACTACAATGAGCAGTTCTTC.

This clone has just one count. The chain joins TRBV19 to TRBJ2-6, with D possibly being TRBD2 (6 bases). This CDR3 is 17 amino acids long. Trimming removed 8 bases at V and 0 bases at J, with 17 bases between. CDR1 is LNHDA, CDR2 SQIVND, per germline (reference sequence). Written as DNA, the CDR3 is TGTGCCAGTTGGGGGGTGGGACGCAGCTCTGGGGCCAACGTCCTGACTTTC. Translating it yields CASWGVGRSSGANVLTF.

The chain uses TRBV7-9 and TRBJ2-3, with 11 positions matching TRBD1. The CDR3 has 14 amino acids. Germline trimming cut 8 bases from V and 2 bases from J; bases unmatched to any gene: 3. Germline V gives CDR1 SEHNR, CDR2 FQNEAQ (reference sequence). CDR3 loop: CASRDRGSTDTQYF. CDR3 in DNA: TGTGCCAGCCGGGACAGGGGGTCCACAGATACGCAGTATTTT.

The J gene is TRBJ1-2, the V gene TRBV5-1; a possible D gene is TRBD1 (5 bases). The CDR3 is 16 residues long. The V and J ends lost 1 base and 2 bases respectively, with 15 bases between them. The V gene's germline CDR1 is SGHRS and CDR2 YFSETQ. The CDR3 region has the DNA TGCGCCAGCAGCTTGTTAGCACAGGTCGACAACTATGGCTACACCTTC. Protein: CASSLLAQVDNYGYTF.

V and J are TRBV3-1 (or the pseudogene TRBV3-2) and TRBJ2-3; D gene ambiguous. The germline V and J ends were trimmed by 4 bases and 2 bases, with 13 bases remaining between them. The germline CDR1 and CDR2 sequences are LGHDT and YNNKEL (reference sequence). This CDR3 region has 15 residues. This CDR3 reads CASSPFQAYTDTQYF. CDR3 in DNA: TGTGCCAGCAGCCCCTTCCAGGCCTACACAGATACGCAGTATTTT.

This chain joins TRBV15 and TRBJ1-2; tentatively, D is TRBD1 (6 bases). This CDR3 has 14 amino acids. V lost 1 base and J lost 7, with 13 bases in between. Germline CDR1 LNHNV, CDR2 YYDKDF (reference sequence). The CDR3 coding sequence is TGTGCCACCAGCAGAGGAACAGGGTCGGTTGGCTACACCTTC. Its translation is CATSRGTGSVGYTF.

The chain has TRBV7-9 and TRBJ1-2; D not certain. Germline V gives CDR1 SEHNR, CDR2 FQNEAQ (reference sequence). There are 13 residues in the CDR3. Deletions cut 5 bases from V and 6 bases from J, with 13 bases between. The CDR3 sequence: CASSPSGRHGYTF. CDR3 bases: TGTGCCAGCAGCCCGTCGGGTCGACATGGCTACACCTTC.

The chain combines TRBV28 with TRBJ1-4, with D possibly matching TRBD1 (5 bases). The V end lost 5 bases, the J end lost 6 bases, and 22 bases lay between the germline ends. This CDR3 contains 17 residues. Per the germline V gene, CDR1 is MDHEN and CDR2 is SYDVKM. CDR3 region: CASSQRPGGDLHEKLFF. The CDR3, as DNA: TGTGCCAGCAGTCAACGCCCGGGCGGGGACCTGCATGAAAAACTGTTTTTT.

This clone is labeled medium-sized (0.01 to 0.1%). The chain is built from TRBV25-1 and TRBJ2-2, with D possibly matching TRBD2 (6 bases). Germline V CDR1 and CDR2: MGHDK, SYGVNS. The CDR3 runs 15 residues. Trimming removed 3 bases from V and 3 bases from J, with 11 bases in between. This CDR3 reads CASSDGGSDTGELFF. CDR3 in DNA: TGTGCCAGCAGTGATGGAGGGTCCGACACCGGGGAGCTGTTTTTT.

This clone appeared a few times. The gene calls are TRBV6-5 and TRBJ2-1; 11 nucleotides line up with TRBD2. The germline V gene encodes CDR1 MNHEY and CDR2 SVGAGI. The CDR3 is made up of 15 amino acids. Trimming took 6 bases from V and 4 from J; bases not matched to a gene: 5. The CDR3 spells CASSRLAGTYNEQFF. The DNA for the CDR3 is TGTGCCAGCAGCCGACTAGCGGGGACTTACAATGAGCAGTTCTTC.

The sample holds a few counts of this clone. The rearrangement links TRBV14 to TRBJ2-3; D might be TRBD2 (5 bases). The CDR3 consists of 13 residues. The germline V gene encodes CDR1 SGHDN and CDR2 FVKESK. The ends were cut back, 4 bases at V and 5 bases at J, with 10 bases in the middle. In DNA form, the CDR3 reads TGTGCCAGCAGCCCCGGGAACGAAGATACGCAGTATTTT. The encoded protein is CASSPGNEDTQYF.

The genes are TRBV5-1 and TRBJ2-3; a possible D gene is TRBD1 (7 bases). The CDR3 spans 16 residues. Trimming took 0 bases from V and 1 from J, leaving 12 bases between them. The germline gives CDR1 SGHRS, CDR2 YFSETQ. CDR3: CASSLVRDSGTDTQYF. The CDR3 bases are TGCGCCAGCAGCTTGGTGCGGGACAGCGGCACAGATACGCAGTATTTT.

The rearrangement uses TRBV9 and TRBJ2-5; 15 nucleotides line up with TRBD2. The CDR3 contains 18 residues. CDR1 is SGDLS and CDR2 is YYNGEE in the germline V gene. Losses at the gene ends were 3 bases for V and 5 bases for J; bases not matched to a gene: 11. CDR3 residues: CASSGILGLAGGSETQYF. The DNA of the CDR3 is TGTGCCAGCAGCGGCATACTTGGACTAGCGGGAGGGTCGGAGACCCAGTACTTC.

V usage is TRBV9 and J usage is TRBJ2-1; D unclear. CDR3 length: 15 amino acids. Trimming removed 2 bases at V and 0 bases at J, with 9 bases between. The V gene's germline CDR1 is SGDLS and CDR2 YYNGEE. Here the CDR3 reads CASSVAVGSYNEQFF. The CDR3 DNA is TGTGCCAGCAGCGTTGCGGTGGGCTCCTACAATGAGCAGTTCTTC.

This clone was picked up one time. The V call is TRBV30, the J call TRBJ1-1; D remains ambiguous. Germline CDR1 is GTSNPN and CDR2 is SVGIG (reference sequence). V was pared by 3 bases and J by 2 bases, with 13 bases between. The CDR3 has 14 residues. The DNA of the CDR3 is TGTGCCTGGAGACGAACGGCGGCCAACACTGAAGCTTTCTTT. Residues: CAWRRTAANTEAFF.

About this clone itself: At one of its ends the junction is not consistent with the germline gene, which may arise from a read error. The chain carries TRBV30 and TRBJ1-6, with 10 positions matching TRBD1. This CDR3 is 20 amino acids long. Germline V gene sequence: CDR1 GTSNPN, CDR2 SVGIG (reference sequence). CDR3 DNA: TGTGCCTGGAGAAGGTTCTCCGGGACAGGGGCCGCATCCTTTAATTCACCCCTCCACTTT. As protein: CAWRRFSGTGAASFNSPLHF.

V usage is TRBV30 and J usage is TRBJ1-3; perhaps TRBD1 as D (6 bases). This CDR3 spans 18 amino acids. V gave up 1 base and J gave up 0 bases, with 19 bases separating them. CDR1 is GTSNPN, CDR2 SVGIG, per germline (reference sequence). CDR3 DNA: TGTGCCTGGAGTGGAGTAAGGACAGCAATGTACTCTGGAAACACCATATATTTT. Its translation is CAWSGVRTAMYSGNTIYF.

The count of this clone is one. This chain links TRBV2 with TRBJ2-7; D might be TRBD2 (5 bases). This CDR3 comprises 15 residues. The germline CDR1 and CDR2 sequences are SNHLY and FYNNEI. Trimming took 3 bases from V and 6 from J, leaving 18 bases between them. CDR3: CASSERSERVAEQYF. CDR3 nucleotide sequence: TGTGCCAGCAGTGAGAGGTCGGAGAGGGTAGCCGAGCAGTACTTC.

This clone was found a few times. The J gene is TRBJ2-1, the V gene TRBV7-2, with a tentative D call TRBD1 (5 bases). The CDR3 covers 16 residues. In germline, CDR1 is SGHTA, CDR2 FQGNSA. V was pared by 5 bases and J by 2 bases, with 16 bases between. In nucleotides, the CDR3 is TGTGCCAGCAGCCCGACTGGGGCCTTCGCCTACAATGAGCAGTTCTTC. Amino acid sequence: CASSPTGAFAYNEQFF.

J is TRBJ2-2 and V is TRBV6-5, with 11 nucleotides matching TRBD2. CDR3 length equals 16 residues. Per germline, CDR1 MNHEY and CDR2 SVGAGI. V was pared by 4 bases and J by 4 bases, with 5 bases of the junction left unmatched. CDR3 nucleotides: TGTGCCAGCAGTTTCCCTAGCGGGAGGAGCACCGGGGAGCTGTTTTTT. Amino acid sequence: CASSFPSGRSTGELFF.

This chain joins TRBV18 and TRBJ1-3; 7 bases agree with TRBD1. The CDR3 length is 16 residues. Germline lookup yields CDR1 KGHSH and CDR2 LQKENI. Trimming cost V 5 bases and J 2 bases; bases outside gene matches: 9. The CDR3 DNA reads as TGTGCCAGCTCAACTCAACCGAGGGGGCCTGGAAACACCATATATTTT. As protein: CASSTQPRGPGNTIYF. The variable domain in full, completed from reference TRBV18 and TRBJ1-3, reads NAGVMQNPRHLVRRRGQEARLRCSPMKGHSHVYWYRQLPEEGLKFMVYLQKENIIDESGMPKERFSAEFPKEGPSILRIQQVVRGDSAAYFCASSTQPRGPGNTIYFGEGSWLTVV.

The chain combines TRBV5-1 with TRBJ2-1, with TRBD1 matching 10 bases. In germline, CDR1 is SGHRS, CDR2 YFSETQ. The CDR3 consists of 18 residues. Trimming cost V 1 base and J 7 bases; bases outside gene matches: 14. CDR3 DNA sequence: TGCGCCAGCAGCTTGCGAATCAGACAGGGGGCCCTCTGGAATGAGCAGTTCTTC. Encoded protein: CASSLRIRQGALWNEQFF.

The chain couples TRBV19 to TRBJ2-3, with 7 bases that match TRBD2. The CDR3 is made up of 14 amino acids. Trimming removed 4 bases from V and 2 bases from J; junction bases left unmatched: 3. The germline V gene has CDR1 LNHDA and CDR2 SQIVND (reference sequence). The DNA for the CDR3 is TGTGCCAGTAGTAACAGCGGGGCCACAGATACGCAGTATTTT. Amino acid sequence: CASSNSGATDTQYF.